The rows below give T cell receptor beta chains drawn from one sample of a study of blood T cell repertoires in COVID-19. Repertoires were generated with immunoSEQ multiplex PCR, while TCRdb's copy carries only in-frame clones and drops some. The sample includes roughly 190,000 clones, 82% of them seen just once. The sequenced material came from PBMCs or T cells enriched from blood (not recorded which). These receptors all stem from a woman aged 55-69 years with acute COVID-19. Each CDR3 is given with its conserved first and last residue. The order of the fields is D gene, J gene, V gene, clone size, CDR3 length, CDR3 DNA, CDR3 protein. A D gene is named only where the DNA matches it firmly. Clone size is stated in some rows and not others, as once, few, many or a class when expanded.

>TRBD1|TRBJ1-2|TRBV24-1|NA|16
TGTGCCACCAGTGATTCTGGGACAGGGGTTTATAATGGCTACACCTTC
CATSDSGTGVYNGYTF
>TRBD1|TRBJ1-3|TRBV4-1|NA|15
TGCGCCAGCAGCCAGACAGGGTCGAGGGGAAACACCATATATTTT
CASSQTGSRGNTIYF
>NA|TRBJ1-2|TRBV19|NA|15
TGTGCCAGTAGTCAATCCACTTACGGTCGCGATGGCTACACCTTC
CASSQSTYGRDGYTF
>TRBD1|TRBJ1-2|TRBV27|NA|12
TGTGCCAGCAGAGGTCCAGGGGGCGGCTACACCTTC
CASRGPGGGYTF
>TRBD2|TRBJ2-7|TRBV5-6|NA|14
TGTGCCAGCAGCCTTGAAGGTTGGCGGGAGGGGTACTACTTC
CASSLEGWREGYYF
>TRBD1|TRBJ2-5|TRBV5-1|NA|15
TGCGCCAGCGGCCGCGGGGACAGGGGCCAAGAGACCCAGTACTTC
CASGRGDRGQETQYF
>TRBD1|TRBJ1-4|TRBV5-1|NA|16
TGCGCCAGCAGCTTGGGACAGGGGACAAATAATGAAAAACTGTTTTTT
CASSLGQGTNNEKLFF
>NA|TRBJ1-3|TRBV7-9|NA|16
TGTGCCAGCAGCTCAATCGGGACAACGCTCTTGAACACCATATATTTT
CASSSIGTTLLNTIYF
>TRBD1|TRBJ2-3|TRBV27|few|14
TGTGCCAGCAGTTTTCGGACAGGAGGAGATACGCAGTATTTT
CASSFRTGGDTQYF
>TRBD1|TRBJ1-2|TRBV2|NA|14
TGTGCCAGCAGCCACACAGGGGACCGTAGCGGCTACACCTTC
CASSHTGDRSGYTF
>NA|TRBJ2-1|TRBV7-2|once|16
TGTGCCAGCAGCTTAGGGGGTCGGCTAGCCGGGAATGAGCAGTTCTTC
CASSLGGRLAGNEQFF
>NA|TRBJ2-7|TRBV5-1|NA|14
TGCGCCAGCAGCCTCACGGGACACAACTACGAGCAGTACTTC
CASSLTGHNYEQYF
>NA|TRBJ1-1|TRBV19|NA|16
TGTGCCAGTAGTATACCCCTCCGGGGTTCCAACACTGAAGCTTTCTTT
CASSIPLRGSNTEAFF
>NA|TRBJ2-1|TRBV18|NA|16
TGTGCCAGCTCACCCATGACTAGTGCTGACCTCAATGAGCAGTTCTTC
CASSPMTSADLNEQFF
>NA|TRBJ2-1|TRBV7-2|NA|17
TGTGCCAGCAGCGCGGCTGGAGGGGGGGGGCCTCACAATGAGCAGTTCTTC
CASSAAGGGGPHNEQFF
>NA|TRBJ2-1|TRBV9|NA|15
TGTGCCAGCAGTCCTTCAGTCACGCAGGGGAATGAGCAGTTCTTC
CASSPSVTQGNEQFF
>NA|TRBJ2-2|TRBV18|NA|14
TGTGCCAGCTCACCAAGAGAGAACACCGGGGAGCTGTTTTTT
CASSPRENTGELFF
>NA|TRBJ1-2|TRBV7-9|NA|12
TGTGCCAGCAGCTTAGGGCAGGGTGGCTACACCTTC
CASSLGQGGYTF
>TRBD1|TRBJ2-7|TRBV7-9|NA|14
TGTGCCAGCAGCTTAGGGCCCACAGGGGACGAGCAGTACTTC
CASSLGPTGDEQYF
>TRBD1|TRBJ1-1|TRBV10-1|NA|13
TGCGCCAGCAGGGGACAGGGGAACACTGAAGCTTTCTTT
CASRGQGNTEAFF
>TRBD1|TRBJ1-5|TRBV27|once|17
TGTGCCAGCAGTACCCGGGACAGGGGGCGCGGAGGGCAGCCCCAGCATTTT
CASSTRDRGRGGQPQHF
>TRBD1|TRBJ1-4|TRBV9|NA|14
TGTGCCAGCAGCGTAGGGACAGGGGGCGCGAAACTGTTTTTT
CASSVGTGGAKLFF
>TRBD1|TRBJ1-4|TRBV5-1|NA|14
TGCGCCAGCAGCCACTCGGGGACAGAGGAAAAACTGTTTTTT
CASSHSGTEEKLFF
>NA|TRBJ1-5|TRBV12-3/TRBV12-4|NA|13
TGTGCCAGCAGTTTTGGGGGCGGGCAGCCCCAGCATTTT
CASSFGGGQPQHF
>NA|TRBJ1-3|TRBV28|NA|15
TGTGCCAGCAGTTTCAACCCTAACTCTGGAAACACCATATATTTT
CASSFNPNSGNTIYF
>NA|TRBJ1-1|TRBV4-3|NA|14
TGCGCCAGCAGCTATGAACGGGGGGACACTGAAGCTTTCTTT
CASSYERGDTEAFF
>NA|TRBJ1-4|TRBV27|NA|16
TGTGCCAGCAGTTCCCAAGGGCGGGGGGGCGAAGAAAAACTGTTTTTT
CASSSQGRGGEEKLFF
>NA|TRBJ1-1|TRBV3-1/TRBV3-2|NA|13
TGTGCCAGCAGCCCTATCGGGAGGACTGAAGCTTTCTTT
CASSPIGRTEAFF
>TRBD2|TRBJ2-2|TRBV7-6|once|16
TGTGCCAGCACCTTACGGGGGGGCTTGAACACCGGGGAGCTGTTTTTT
CASTLRGGLNTGELFF
>NA|TRBJ2-1|TRBV5-4|NA|13
TGTGCCAGCAGCTTGGTTCAAAGCAGGGAGCAGTTCTTC
CASSLVQSREQFF
>NA|TRBJ2-2|TRBV16|NA|21
TGTGCCAGCAGCCAATTGGGTAGGGGCACCACCCGCTACTCAAACACCGGGGAGCTGTTTTTT
CASSQLGRGTTRYSNTGELFF
>TRBD1|TRBJ2-1|TRBV11-2|NA|15
TGTGCCAGCAGCTCCTACCGGGACAGGGGCAATGAGCAGTTCTTC
CASSSYRDRGNEQFF
>NA|TRBJ1-2|TRBV5-1|NA|15
TGCGCCAGCAGCTTGCGGCAGGGGCTCGACTATGGCTACACCTTC
CASSLRQGLDYGYTF
>NA|TRBJ1-1|TRBV18|NA|15
TGTGCCAGCTCACCGCCTGCGGGGGCGGAAACTGAAGCTTTCTTT
CASSPPAGAETEAFF
>TRBD1|TRBJ1-1|TRBV6-5|NA|14
TGTGCCAGCCAACAGGGGTTTGGGAACACTGAAGCTTTCTTT
CASQQGFGNTEAFF
>TRBD1|TRBJ1-1|TRBV9|NA|14
TGTGCCAGCAGCGGCCGGGACAGCTACACTGAAGCTTTCTTT
CASSGRDSYTEAFF
>NA|TRBJ1-2|TRBV15|NA|15
TGTGCCACCAGCAGAGATCCCGGTAACGGCTATGGCTACACCTTC
CATSRDPGNGYGYTF
>NA|TRBJ1-6|TRBV19|few|15
TGTGCCAGTAGTATAAGCGGGGGAAATCATTCACCCCTCCACTTT
CASSISGGNHSPLHF
>NA|TRBJ2-7|TRBV7-2|NA|14
TGTGCCAGCAGCAATGTGGCGGGAAAGTACGAGCAGTACTTC
CASSNVAGKYEQYF
>TRBD2|TRBJ2-2|TRBV7-8|NA|16
TGTGCCAGCAGCGCGGATCCCCGGGGGGGCGGCGGGGAGCTGTTTTTT
CASSADPRGGGGELFF
>TRBD2|TRBJ2-2|TRBV7-9|NA|15
TGTGCCAGCAGCTTCCTAGCGGGAGACACCGGGGAGCTGTTTTTT
CASSFLAGDTGELFF
>TRBD1|TRBJ1-2|TRBV7-2|NA|15
TGTGCCAGCAGTTATATTGGGACAGGGGGCTTTGGCTACACCTTC
CASSYIGTGGFGYTF
>TRBD2|TRBJ2-1|TRBV9|NA|16
TGTGCCAGCAGCGTTCTGACTAGCTTGTTTGTGAATGAGCAGTTCTTC
CASSVLTSLFVNEQFF
>NA|TRBJ2-7|TRBV5-6|NA|14
TGTGCCAGCAGCTTGCGGGGTGTCCCCTACGAGCAGTACTTC
CASSLRGVPYEQYF
>TRBD2|TRBJ2-3|TRBV19|NA|15
TGTGCCAGCTCCCCGGGACTAGCGACCATGGATACGCAGTATTTT
CASSPGLATMDTQYF
>NA|TRBJ1-1|TRBV7-9|NA|12
TGTGCCAGCAGCTCCCAATACACTGAAGCTTTCTTT
CASSSQYTEAFF